One and the same sample provided the 30 T cell receptor beta chains below, sequenced in a study of T cells in Graves' hyperthyroidism and ophthalmopathy. The investigators amplified TCR beta CDR3 regions from RNA transcripts. The primer set for the first-round RT-PCR of the TCR CDR3 was HTBI. Via MiXCR, TCRdb re-called the multiplex PCR reads, giving one row per CDR3 protein. The table lists about 400,000 distinct CDR3 sequences, roughly 15% of them singletons. Source material: blood. These receptors all come from a woman aged 25 to 45 with Graves' ophthalmopathy.

This clonotype was counted ten times or more. The chain combines TRBV24-1 with TRBJ1-2, with TRBD1 as a possible D gene (6 bases). The V end lost 0 bases, the J end lost 2 bases, and 9 bases lay between the germline ends. This CDR3 region has 15 residues. The V gene's germline CDR1 is KGHDR and CDR2 SFDVKD. CDR3 DNA sequence: TGTGCCACCAGTGATTTGGATGGACAGAACTATGGCTACACCTTC. It specifies CATSDLDGQNYGYTF.

The rearrangement uses TRBV2 and TRBJ1-1; 7 bases agree with TRBD1. Looked up from germline, CDR1 is SNHLY and CDR2 is FYNNEI. This CDR3 has 12 amino acids. Trimming cost V 7 bases and J 11 bases; bases outside gene matches: 10. In DNA, the CDR3 is TGTGCCAGCAACCCGACAGGGCGTAGGGCTTTCTTT. Translating gives CASNPTGRRAFF.

This clonotype was detected ten times or more. V and J are TRBV3-1 and TRBJ2-7; TRBD2 aligns across 10 bases. This CDR3 is 15 amino acids long. The junction had 3 bases not matched to a gene; V was cut back by 4 bases and J by 0 bases. CDR1 LGHDT and CDR2 YNNKEL come from the germline V gene (reference sequence). DNA for the CDR3: TGTGCCAGCAGCCGTAGCGGGGGGTCCTCCTACGAGCAGTACTTC. Translating it yields CASSRSGGSSYEQYF.

This clonotype was observed many times. The J gene is TRBJ1-1, the V gene TRBV12-3 or TRBV12-4; D is possibly TRBD1 (5 bases). The CDR3 length is 14 residues. The V and J ends lost 3 bases and 0 bases respectively, with 8 bases between them. The CDR3 loop is CASSFGGLNTEAFF. In DNA form, the CDR3 reads TGTGCCAGCAGTTTCGGGGGATTGAACACTGAAGCTTTCTTT.

This clonotype has ten or more counts. V gene TRBV28 combines with J gene TRBJ1-1, with 7 bases identical to TRBD1. CDR1 and CDR2 from the germline V gene are MDHEN and SYDVKM. The CDR3 extends over 14 amino acids. V lost 6 bases to trimming and J lost 3 bases; unmatched junction nucleotides: 7. For the CDR3, the DNA is TGTGCCAGCAGCTTAGGGGGCGGGCACACTGAAGCTTTCTTT. Translation gives CASSLGGGHTEAFF.

V and J are TRBV20-1 and TRBJ2-2; 10 bases match TRBD2. From germline, CDR1 is DFQATT and CDR2 SNEGSKA (reference sequence). V lost 6 bases, J lost 0 bases, and 13 bases stayed unmatched. CDR3 length: 18 residues. CDR3 sequence: CSAPSFGSGGSNTGELFF. In nucleotides, the CDR3 is TGCAGTGCCCCCTCCTTTGGTAGCGGGGGGTCGAACACCGGGGAGCTGTTTTTT.

About this clonotype: Being one base from a much bigger clone, this may be a read error. The chain joins TRBV18 to TRBJ1-4; D unclear. Per the germline V gene, CDR1 is KGHSH and CDR2 is LQKENI. This CDR3 contains 16 residues. The DNA of the CDR3 is TGTGCCAGCTCACCACTAGGTGGAGGAGATAATGAAAGACTGTTTTTT. Its protein product is CASSPLGGGDNERLFF.

This clonotype was picked up many times. J is TRBJ1-6 and V is TRBV12-3 or TRBV12-4; no clear D gene. The V and J ends lost 5 bases and 11 bases respectively, with 13 bases between them. This CDR3 comprises 13 residues. The CDR3 sequence: CASSMTGETPLHF. The CDR3 DNA is TGTGCCAGCAGTATGACGGGAGAAACACCCCTCCACTTT.

In its sample, this clonotype was seen many times. The CDR3: CASSEFGGADTQYF. For the CDR3, the DNA is TGTGCCAGCAGTGAATTCGGTGGGGCAGATACGCAGTATTTT. The chain carries TRBV6-1 and TRBJ2-3; D call uncertain. Germline values: CDR1 MNHNS, CDR2 SASEGT. The germline V and J ends were trimmed by 2 bases and 4 bases, with 10 bases remaining between them. This CDR3 has 14 residues.

This clonotype was found a few times. Being one base from a much bigger clone, this may be a read error. This rearrangement joins TRBV28 to TRBJ1-4; perhaps TRBD1 as D (6 bases). Looked up from germline, CDR1 is MDHEN and CDR2 is SYDVKM. The CDR3 consists of 16 residues. CDR3 bases: TGTGTCAGCAGTTTAAGGAGGCAGGGGTCTAATGAAAAACTGTTTTTT. This translates into CVSSLRRQGSNEKLFF.

This clonotype came up many times. The V gene is TRBV28, the J gene TRBJ1-1, with D unclear. Trimming pared 10 bases from V and 1 base from J, leaving 25 bases between. The CDR3 is made up of 17 amino acids. Germline V lookup: CDR1 MDHEN, CDR2 SYDVKM. Here the CDR3 DNA reads TGTGCCACCCAATTCCCCCCTATCCTTAAAAGGAACACTGAAGCTTTCTTT. Its protein is CATQFPPILKRNTEAFF.

At least ten counts were recorded for this clonotype. The chain is built from TRBV3-1 and TRBJ2-3; the D gene could be TRBD1 or TRBD2 (5 bases each). The CDR3 runs to 15 residues. Trimming removed 0 bases from V and 0 bases from J, with 7 bases in between. Per germline, CDR1 LGHDT and CDR2 YNNKEL (reference sequence). CDR3 in amino acids: CASSQEGRSTDTQYF. CDR3 coding DNA: TGTGCCAGCAGCCAAGAGGGACGTAGCACAGATACGCAGTATTTT.

This chain joins TRBV11-2 and TRBJ2-7, with 11 bases aligning to TRBD2. Germline V lookup: CDR1 SGHAT, CDR2 FQNNGV. This CDR3 comprises 13 residues. Trimming removed 8 bases from V and 2 bases from J; junction bases left unmatched: 2. CDR3 sequence (DNA): TGTGCCAGCGTAGCGGGGGGGCCCTACGAGCAGTACTTC. It translates to CASVAGGPYEQYF.

In its sample, this clonotype was seen many times. The chain couples TRBV3-1 to TRBJ1-5; tentative D call: TRBD1 (6 bases). The CDR3 has 15 residues. The germline V gene encodes CDR1 LGHDT and CDR2 YNNKEL (reference sequence). Between the trimmed V and J ends, which lost 0 bases and 4 bases, there was a span of 10 bases. CDR3 protein: CASSQDDRPNQPQHF. The CDR3 nucleotides are TGTGCCAGCAGCCAAGACGACAGGCCGAATCAGCCCCAGCATTTT.

The V and J genes are TRBV7-2 and TRBJ1-2; the D is unclear. From germline, CDR1 is SGHTA and CDR2 FQGNSA. The CDR3 spans 11 residues. With 6 bases removed from V and 8 bases from J, the gap between germline ends came to 10 bases. The CDR3, as DNA: TGTGCCAGCAGTTCAGGCGGAGGCTACACCTTC. Translated, it gives CASSSGGGYTF.

Worth noting for this clonotype: A much bigger clone sits one base away, suggesting this may be a read error. V gene TRBV7-8 combines with J gene TRBJ2-1, with 10 bases lining up with TRBD2. TRBJ2-7 explains the end of the DNA better; the J call may be wrong. Germline CDR1 is SGHVS and CDR2 is FQNEAQ. The CDR3 spans 17 residues. The CDR3 DNA reads TGTGCCAGCAGCCTAGCAACTAGCGGGGCTGCCTACAATGAGCAGTACTTC. It specifies CASSLATSGAAYNEQYF.

Many counts were recorded for this clonotype. The chain has TRBV20-1 and TRBJ2-5, with 7 bases lining up with TRBD2. Losses at the gene ends were 8 bases for V and 5 bases for J; bases not matched to a gene: 5. This CDR3 has 11 residues. Germline V gives CDR1 DFQATT, CDR2 SNEGSKA (reference sequence). CDR3 coding DNA: TGCAGTATGACCGGGGGGGAGACCCAGTACTTC. This sequence encodes CSMTGGETQYF.

This chain connects TRBV7-9 to TRBJ1-5; D gene ambiguous. The CDR3 is 14 amino acids. CDR1 and CDR2 from the germline V gene are SEHNR and FQNEAQ (reference sequence). V was shortened by 6 bases and J by 0 bases, with 9 bases between the two germline ends. The CDR3 region is CASSQALSNQPQHF. CDR3 DNA sequence: TGTGCCAGCAGTCAGGCCCTTAGCAATCAGCCCCAGCATTTT.

V and J are TRBV20-1 and TRBJ2-2, with D uncertain. Germline V gene lookup returns CDR1 DFQATT and CDR2 SNEGSKA (reference sequence). The CDR3 length is 16 residues. Trimming shortened V by 0 bases and J by 2 bases, and 13 bases separated the two germline ends. CDR3 DNA: TGCAGTGCTAGAGATTACATATCGGACAACACCGGGGAGCTGTTTTTT. This encodes CSARDYISDNTGELFF.

There are many counts of this clonotype. The chain uses TRBV20-1 and TRBJ2-1; TRBD1 matches at 11 bases. In germline, CDR1 is DFQATT, CDR2 SNEGSKA (reference sequence). The CDR3 has 14 residues. J was trimmed by 6 bases and V by 1 base; bases with no gene match: 2. CDR3 loop: CSARAGTGGNEQFF. The CDR3 region has the DNA TGCAGTGCTAGAGCCGGGACAGGGGGCAATGAGCAGTTCTTC.

This clonotype has a count of ten or more. V and J are TRBV12-5 and TRBJ2-5, with D unclear. Trimming removed 7 bases at V and 5 bases at J, with 8 bases between. Germline-derived CDR1 and CDR2 are LGHNT and FRNRAP. The CDR3 has 11 residues. The CDR3 DNA reads TGTGCTAGTGCCTTGAGTGAGACCCAGTACTTC. It is translated as CASALSETQYF.

Note on this clonotype: A much larger clone is a single base away; this may be a read error. The rearrangement uses TRBV7-9 and TRBJ1-3; no reliable D call. Looked up from germline, CDR1 is SEHNR and CDR2 is FQNEAQ (reference sequence). Trimming removed 8 bases from V and 6 bases from J, with 11 bases in between. The CDR3 extends over 12 amino acids. Here the CDR3 reads CASALSPNTIYF. In DNA, the CDR3 is TGTGCCAGCGCCCTATCCCCAAACACCATATATTTT.

This clonotype was seen ten or more times. This rearrangement joins TRBV28 to TRBJ1-2; no reliable D call. V lost 5 bases and J 8 bases, leaving 18 bases between the germline ends. The CDR3 runs to 14 residues. Germline assignment: CDR1 MDHEN and CDR2 SYDVKM. The CDR3 is CASSRDGRSLGYTF. DNA for the CDR3: TGTGCCAGCAGTCGCGACGGCAGATCCTTAGGCTACACCTTC.

At least ten counts were recorded for this clonotype. The J gene is TRBJ2-5, the V gene TRBV10-1; tentative D call: TRBD2 (6 bases). There are 14 residues in the CDR3. CDR1 and CDR2 (germline): WNHNN, SYGVQD (reference sequence). V was clipped by 2 bases and J by 2 bases, with 9 bases between them. Here the CDR3 reads CASSERGKQETQYF. The CDR3 DNA reads as TGCGCCAGCAGTGAGCGGGGGAAACAAGAGACCCAGTACTTC.

The sample holds many counts of this clonotype. This chain joins TRBV20-1 and TRBJ2-2, with D uncertain. Germline CDR1 DFQATT, CDR2 SNEGSKA (reference sequence). The CDR3 runs to 15 residues. Deletions cut 0 bases from V and 1 base from J, with 9 bases between. CDR3 residues: CSAREALKNTGELFF. The CDR3 coding sequence is TGCAGTGCTAGAGAGGCCCTTAAGAACACCGGGGAGCTGTTTTTT.

The sample holds many counts of this clonotype. The chain links TRBV13 to TRBJ2-3; 12 bases fit TRBD2. The CDR3 totals 18 residues. Germline CDR1 and CDR2: PRHDT and FYEKMQ (reference sequence). V shed 5 bases, J shed 1 base, and the junction held 10 bases outside the gene matches. CDR3 in amino acids: CASSHGLAGGPGTDTQYF. As DNA, the CDR3 is TGTGCCAGCAGCCACGGGCTAGCGGGGGGGCCTGGCACAGATACGCAGTATTTT.

This clonotype was counted many times. The J gene is TRBJ1-2, the V gene TRBV30; D ambiguous. This CDR3 region has 12 residues. Per the germline V gene, CDR1 is GTSNPN and CDR2 is SVGIG (reference sequence). Trimming left V 1 base short and J 6 bases short, with 9 bases between. In DNA form, the CDR3 reads TGTGCCTGGAGTGGCCTTGTGGATGGCTACACCTTC. It specifies CAWSGLVDGYTF.

This clonotype was detected ten times or more. The chain employs TRBV18 and TRBJ2-3; TRBD2 matches at 10 bases. With V trimmed by 1 base and J by 3 bases, 4 bases remained unmatched. Germline loops: CDR1 KGHSH, CDR2 LQKENI. The CDR3 sequence is 16 residues long. This CDR3 reads CASSPLSGGPTDTQYF. Written as DNA, the CDR3 is TGTGCCAGCTCACCACTTAGCGGGGGGCCAACAGATACGCAGTATTTT.

There are many counts of this clonotype. The V and J genes are TRBV20-1 and TRBJ1-5; 9 bases agree with TRBD1. The V gene's germline CDR1 is DFQATT and CDR2 SNEGSKA (reference sequence). V lost 5 bases, J lost 2 bases, and 7 bases stayed unmatched. The CDR3 totals 15 residues. The DNA for the CDR3 is TGCAGTGCTGAACGGGACAGGGATGGCAATCAGCCCCAGCATTTT. Translation: CSAERDRDGNQPQHF.

This clonotype has more than one count but fewer than ten. DNA for the CDR3: TGCGCCAGCAGCTTGTTTACGATTGGGGGGAGAGAAAAACTGTTTTTT. This translates into CASSLFTIGGREKLFF. This sequence joins TRBV5-1 and TRBJ1-4; D perhaps matches TRBD1 (5 bases). The CDR3 runs 16 residues. CDR1 SGHRS and CDR2 YFSETQ come from the germline V gene. V shed 1 base and J shed 8 bases, with 18 bases lying between them. Combining the CDR3 with reference TRBV5-1 and TRBJ1-4 gives the whole variable domain KAGVTQTPRYLIKTRGQQVTLSCSPISGHRSVSWYQQTPGQGLQFLFEYFSETQRNKGNFPGRFSGRQFSNSRSEMNVSTLELGDSALYLCASSLFTIGGREKLFFGSGTQLSVL.